This T cell receptor (beta chain) originates from a study of T cell responses to AZD1222 COVID-19 vaccine. Second-dose schedules of about 4 or about 12 weeks were combined. The repertoire was sequenced with immunoSEQ multiplex PCR; TCRdb's copy has only in-frame clones and lacks some. The data hold roughly 98,000 clones, with roughly 84% observed a single time. As for this clone: Its antigen is as yet unknown.

The V end was cut by 4 bases, the J end by 4 bases, with 10 bases between. Germline V gives CDR1 MNHEY, CDR2 SMNVEV (reference sequence). CDR3 length equals 13 residues. General study results and limits: Close to half of spike-specific TCRs reportedly recognize unmutated variant regions. With dominance at 160-218 and 743-854, vaccine-associated CD4 TCRs spanned spike. The donor group comprised mostly white British people and more females; the analysis possibly underestimated clonal diversity.

This receptor was taken from an adult who received the AZD1222 COVID-19 vaccine. Sample: peripheral blood, taken 28 days after the second AZD1222 dose. V usage is TRBV27 and J usage is TRBJ1-2; D remains ambiguous. CDR3 DNA sequence: TGTGCCAGCAGTTCCGGGTCCTTCTATGGCTACACCTTC. Amino acid sequence: CASSSGSFYGYTF.